The 21 T cell receptor beta chains below all came from one sample that was sequenced in a study of blood T cell repertoires in COVID-19. Method: immunoSEQ multiplex PCR; TCRdb's copy keeps in-frame clones and lacks some. Among nearly 110,000 clones listed, approximately 80% were seen once. Source material: peripheral blood. Receptors originate from an older woman with acute or convalescent COVID-19.

The chain joins TRBV5-1 to TRBJ1-5; 9 bases match TRBD1. With V trimmed by 3 bases and J by 6 bases, 7 bases remained unmatched. Germline lookup yields CDR1 SGHRS and CDR2 YFSETQ. The CDR3 sequence is 15 residues long. The CDR3 region is CASSWTGDGGQPQHF. CDR3 bases: TGCGCCAGCAGCTGGACAGGGGATGGGGGTCAGCCCCAGCATTTT.

The chain employs TRBV7-9 and TRBJ1-1; TRBD1 is a possible D gene (5 bases). V shed 4 bases and J shed 1 base, with 7 bases lying between them. Germline assignment: CDR1 SEHNR and CDR2 FQNEAQ (reference sequence). The CDR3 length is 13 residues. DNA of the CDR3: TGTGCCAGCAGCTCGCAGGGGAACACTGAAGCTTTCTTT. Encoded protein: CASSSQGNTEAFF.

This clone was recorded once. The chain recombines TRBV9 with TRBJ2-1; 9 bases agree with TRBD2. The trim removed 3 bases at V and 8 bases at J, leaving 12 bases unmatched. Per germline, CDR1 SGDLS and CDR2 YYNGEE. The CDR3 has 16 amino acids. The DNA of the CDR3 is TGTGCCAGCAGCGCAGCTTTGGCTAGCGGGGACTATGAGCAGTTCTTC. This gives the protein CASSAALASGDYEQFF.

The table lists this clone with a few counts. This chain connects TRBV6-5 to TRBJ2-7, with 7 bases aligning to TRBD1. V shed 6 bases, J shed 7 bases, and the junction held 15 bases outside the gene matches. This CDR3 region has 15 residues. Germline CDR1 and CDR2: MNHEY and SVGAGI. CDR3 in DNA: TGTGCCAGCAGCTCCCCTCGGGACAGATCAGGAGAGCAGTACTTC. It specifies CASSSPRDRSGEQYF.

The chain uses TRBV6-6 and TRBJ1-3; tentative D call: TRBD1 (6 bases). Per the germline V gene, CDR1 is MNHNY and CDR2 is SVGAGI (reference sequence). The CDR3 contains 13 residues. Between the trimmed V and J ends, which lost 11 bases and 2 bases, there was a span of 13 bases. In DNA, the CDR3 is TGTGCCGGGGGGGGCCAGGCTGGAAACACCATATATTTT. Encoded protein: CAGGGQAGNTIYF.

This chain connects TRBV7-9 to TRBJ1-1; D may be TRBD1 (5 bases). Deletions cut 5 bases from V and 0 bases from J, with 10 bases between. The CDR3 length is 14 residues. The germline CDR1 and CDR2 sequences are SEHNR and FQNEAQ (reference sequence). The CDR3 sequence is CASSPRGVNTEAFF. The CDR3 DNA reads as TGTGCCAGCAGCCCACGGGGGGTGAACACTGAAGCTTTCTTT.

This chain connects TRBV9 to TRBJ2-5; 7 bases match TRBD1. Germline lookup yields CDR1 SGDLS and CDR2 YYNGEE. The length of the CDR3 is 14 residues. With V trimmed by 0 bases and J by 4 bases, 3 bases remained unmatched. In nucleotides, the CDR3 is TGTGCCAGCAGCGTAGGAGGGGGCGGAGAGACCCAGTACTTC. It encodes CASSVGGGGETQYF. The full variable domain, its missing parts supplied by reference TRBV9 and TRBJ2-5, is DSGVTQTPKHLITATGQRVTLRCSPRSGDLSVYWYQQSLDQGLQFLIQYYNGEERAKGNILERFSAQQFPDLHSELNLSSLELGDSALYFCASSVGGGGETQYFGPGTRLLVL.

The chain is built from TRBV12-3 or TRBV12-4 and TRBJ1-1; tentative D call: TRBD1 (5 bases). The CDR3 totals 13 residues. V gave up 3 bases and J gave up 7 bases, with 12 bases separating them. CDR3: CASSLGQNVEAFF. The CDR3 DNA is TGTGCCAGCAGTTTGGGGCAGAACGTTGAAGCTTTCTTT.

This clone is a singleton in its sample. The chain links TRBV19 to TRBJ2-1; 10 nucleotides agree with TRBD1. Germline values: CDR1 LNHDA, CDR2 SQIVND (reference sequence). V was pared by 3 bases and J by 6 bases, with 11 bases of the junction left unmatched. The length of the CDR3 is 17 residues. The CDR3: CASSIRGTRTGGNEQFF. CDR3 bases: TGTGCCAGTAGTATTCGGGGGACGAGGACAGGGGGCAATGAGCAGTTCTTC.

This rearrangement joins TRBV14 to TRBJ2-7, with TRBD2 matching over 14 bases. Per the germline V gene, CDR1 is SGHDN and CDR2 is FVKESK. V dropped 6 bases and J dropped 2; count of bases not matched to a gene: 9. The CDR3 sequence is 17 residues long. The CDR3 region has the DNA TGTGCCAGCAGACAGACTAGCGGGAGGGCTGGAGCCTACGAGCAGTACTTC. This sequence encodes CASRQTSGRAGAYEQYF.

In this sample, this clone turned up once. The chain has TRBV2 and TRBJ2-2, with 8 bases matching TRBD2. The germline V gene has CDR1 SNHLY and CDR2 FYNNEI. The CDR3 has 15 amino acids. J gave up 4 bases and V 6 bases, and 7 bases lay outside the gene matches. The CDR3 region has the DNA TGTGCCAGCAGAGGATTAGCGGGACCCACCGGGGAGCTGTTTTTT. It translates to CASRGLAGPTGELFF.

The chain couples TRBV5-1 to TRBJ2-2; tentative D call: TRBD2 (5 bases). This CDR3 has 15 amino acids. V was shortened by 0 bases and J by 4 bases, with 10 bases between the two germline ends. The germline V gene has CDR1 SGHRS and CDR2 YFSETQ. The CDR3 sequence: CASSLAGLATGELFF. The CDR3 coding sequence is TGCGCCAGCAGCTTGGCAGGACTGGCCACCGGGGAGCTGTTTTTT.

The chain has TRBV7-9 and TRBJ1-3; 7 bases are a match to TRBD1. Germline trimming cut 0 bases from V and 6 bases from J; bases unmatched to any gene: 8. Germline V gene data show CDR1 as SEHNR and CDR2 as FQNEAQ (reference sequence). This CDR3 is 16 amino acids long. This chain's CDR3 is CASSLATGQIVNTIYF. CDR3 sequence (DNA): TGTGCCAGCAGCTTAGCTACGGGACAGATAGTAAACACCATATATTTT. Drawing the rest from reference TRBV7-9 and TRBJ1-3, the complete variable domain is DTGVSQNPRHKITKRGQNVTFRCDPISEHNRLYWYRQTLGQGPEFLTYFQNEAQLEKSRLLSDRFSAERPKGSFSTLEIQRTEQGDSAMYLCASSLATGQIVNTIYFGEGSWLTVV.

This clone was seen a few times. The chain uses TRBV19 and TRBJ1-1; TRBD1 might be the D (5 bases). Trimming took off 2 bases at V and 8 bases at J, with 12 bases between the two ends. The CDR3 sequence is 13 residues long. In germline, CDR1 is LNHDA, CDR2 SQIVND (reference sequence). The CDR3 sequence is CASSIRGDSEAFF. The DNA of the CDR3 is TGTGCCAGTAGTATACGGGGGGATTCGGAAGCTTTCTTT.

The rearrangement joins TRBV6-6 to TRBJ1-2, with unresolved D. The germline gives CDR1 MNHNY, CDR2 SVGAGI (reference sequence). The length of the CDR3 is 13 residues. V gave up 2 bases and J gave up 2 bases, with 6 bases separating them. CDR3 bases: TGTGCCAGCAGTTACGGGCAGAACTATGGCTACACCTTC. It encodes CASSYGQNYGYTF.

Details on this clone: At the DNA level, this CDR3 is encoded by other sequences in the same sample as well. This chain joins TRBV5-1 and TRBJ1-1; D not certain. V lost 0 bases and J lost 4, with 10 bases in between. This CDR3 has 14 residues. From germline, CDR1 is SGHRS and CDR2 YFSETQ. CDR3 region: CASSLDGRGTEAFF. The CDR3, as DNA: TGCGCCAGCAGCTTGGACGGCCGGGGCACTGAAGCTTTCTTT.

This rearrangement joins TRBV7-2 to TRBJ2-1, with TRBD1 matching over 7 bases. With 4 bases clipped from V and 3 bases from J, the junction kept 9 bases outside the gene matches. Germline V CDR1 and CDR2: SGHTA, FQGNSA. The length of the CDR3 is 16 residues. Here the CDR3 DNA reads TGTGCCAGCAGCTCCCGGACAGGATGGTACTACAATGAGCAGTTCTTC. Its protein product is CASSSRTGWYYNEQFF. Filled out from reference TRBV7-2 and TRBJ2-1, the complete variable domain reads GAGVSQSPSNKVTEKGKDVELRCDPISGHTALYWYRQSLGQGLEFLIYFQGNSAPDKSGLPSDRFSAERTGGSVSTLTIQRTQQEDSAVYLCASSSRTGWYYNEQFFGPGTRLTVL.

This clone was counted a single time. The chain combines TRBV2 with TRBJ1-2, with D possibly matching TRBD1 (6 bases). Between the trimmed V and J ends, which lost 5 bases and 2 bases, there was a span of 9 bases. Germline lookup yields CDR1 SNHLY and CDR2 FYNNEI. The CDR3 loop spans 13 amino acids. This CDR3 is CASSLTGNYGYTF. DNA for the CDR3: TGTGCCAGCAGTCTCACAGGGAACTATGGCTACACCTTC.

V and J are TRBV5-1 and TRBJ2-1, with 12 positions matching TRBD2. The germline V gene encodes CDR1 SGHRS and CDR2 YFSETQ. The length of the CDR3 is 17 residues. With V trimmed by 3 bases and J by 5 bases, 9 bases remained unmatched. CDR3 protein: CASSSPLAGGNHNEQFF. The CDR3 bases are TGCGCCAGCAGCTCCCCACTAGCGGGGGGTAACCACAATGAGCAGTTCTTC. The whole variable domain, filled in from reference TRBV5-1 and TRBJ2-1, reads KAGVTQTPRYLIKTRGQQVTLSCSPISGHRSVSWYQQTPGQGLQFLFEYFSETQRNKGNFPGRFSGRQFSNSRSEMNVSTLELGDSALYLCASSSPLAGGNHNEQFFGPGTRLTVL.

The rearrangement uses TRBV4-1 and TRBJ1-2; TRBD1 agrees at 7 bases. CDR1 and CDR2 from the germline V gene are MGHRA and YSYEKL. Trimming removed 1 base from V and 0 bases from J; junction bases left unmatched: 5. This CDR3 has 16 amino acids. The CDR3 sequence: CASSQVQGPTNYGYTF. Written as DNA, the CDR3 is TGCGCCAGCAGCCAAGTACAGGGGCCCACTAACTATGGCTACACCTTC.

V usage is TRBV5-1 and J usage is TRBJ2-5; D is unclear. Trimming cost V 0 bases and J 5 bases, with 5 bases left between them. The CDR3 totals 12 residues. Germline V gene data show CDR1 as SGHRS and CDR2 as YFSETQ. This CDR3 reads CASSLDGETQYF. CDR3 coding DNA: TGCGCCAGCAGCTTGGATGGCGAGACCCAGTACTTC.